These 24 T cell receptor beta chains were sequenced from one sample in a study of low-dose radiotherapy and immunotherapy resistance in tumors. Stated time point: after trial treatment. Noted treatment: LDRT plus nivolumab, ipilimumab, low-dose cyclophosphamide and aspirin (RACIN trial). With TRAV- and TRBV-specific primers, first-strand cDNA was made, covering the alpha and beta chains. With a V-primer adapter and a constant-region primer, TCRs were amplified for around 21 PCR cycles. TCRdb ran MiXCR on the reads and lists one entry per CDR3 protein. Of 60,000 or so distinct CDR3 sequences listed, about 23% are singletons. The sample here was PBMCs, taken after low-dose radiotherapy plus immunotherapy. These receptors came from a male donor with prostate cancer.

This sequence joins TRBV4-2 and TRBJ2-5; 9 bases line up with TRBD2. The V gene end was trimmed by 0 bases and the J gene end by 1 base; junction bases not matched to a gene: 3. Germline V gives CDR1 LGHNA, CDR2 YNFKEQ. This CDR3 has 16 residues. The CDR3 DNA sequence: TGTGCCAGCAGCCAAGAGACTAGCGGAATCCAAGAGACCCAGTACTTC. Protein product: CASSQETSGIQETQYF.

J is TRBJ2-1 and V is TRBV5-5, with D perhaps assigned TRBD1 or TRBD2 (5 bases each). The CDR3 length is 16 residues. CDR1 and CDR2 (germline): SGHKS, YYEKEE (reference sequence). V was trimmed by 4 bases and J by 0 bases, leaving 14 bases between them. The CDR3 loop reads CASSEGADFSYNEQFF. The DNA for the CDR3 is TGTGCCAGCAGCGAAGGGGCGGACTTCTCCTACAATGAGCAGTTCTTC.

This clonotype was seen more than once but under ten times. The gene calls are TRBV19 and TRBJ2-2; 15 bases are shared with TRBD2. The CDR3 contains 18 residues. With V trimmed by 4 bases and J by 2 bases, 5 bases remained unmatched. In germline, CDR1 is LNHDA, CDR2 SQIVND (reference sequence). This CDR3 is CASSTGLAGGPNTGELFF. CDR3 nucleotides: TGTGCCAGTAGTACCGGACTAGCGGGGGGGCCTAACACCGGGGAGCTGTTTTTT. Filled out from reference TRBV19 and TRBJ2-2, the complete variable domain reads DGGITQSPKYLFRKEGQNVTLSCEQNLNHDAMYWYRQDPGQGLRLIYYSQIVNDFQKGDIAEGYSVSREKKESFPLTVTSAQKNPTAFYLCASSTGLAGGPNTGELFFGEGSRLTVL.

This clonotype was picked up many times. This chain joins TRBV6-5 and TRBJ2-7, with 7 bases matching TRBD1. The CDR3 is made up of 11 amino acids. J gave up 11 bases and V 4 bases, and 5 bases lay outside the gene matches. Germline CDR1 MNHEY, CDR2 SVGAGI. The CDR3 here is CASSSLDREYF. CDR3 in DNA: TGTGCCAGCAGTTCCCTCGACAGGGAGTACTTC.

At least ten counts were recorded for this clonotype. CDR3 amino acids: CSASPFGGGEYTQYF. The DNA for the CDR3 is TGCAGTGCTAGCCCCTTTGGGGGTGGGGAATATACGCAGTATTTT. The chain employs TRBV20-1 and TRBJ2-3; D may correspond to TRBD1 or TRBD2 (5 bases each). Germline V gene sequence: CDR1 DFQATT, CDR2 SNEGSKA (reference sequence). CDR3 length: 15 amino acids. Trimming pared 3 bases from V and 7 bases from J, leaving 20 bases between.

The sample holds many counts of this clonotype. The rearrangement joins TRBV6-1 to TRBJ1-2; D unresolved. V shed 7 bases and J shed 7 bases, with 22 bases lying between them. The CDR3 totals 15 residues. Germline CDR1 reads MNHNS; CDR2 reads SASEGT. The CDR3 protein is CASTTSQAQNGGYTF. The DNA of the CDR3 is TGTGCCAGCACGACATCTCAGGCCCAAAATGGTGGCTACACCTTC.

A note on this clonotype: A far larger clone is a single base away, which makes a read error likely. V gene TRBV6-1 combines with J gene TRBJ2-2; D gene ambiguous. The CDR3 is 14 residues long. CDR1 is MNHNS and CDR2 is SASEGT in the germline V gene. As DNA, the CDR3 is TGTGGCAGCAGTTACGCTCAGGTCACCGGGGAGCTGTTTTTT. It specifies CGSSYAQVTGELFF.

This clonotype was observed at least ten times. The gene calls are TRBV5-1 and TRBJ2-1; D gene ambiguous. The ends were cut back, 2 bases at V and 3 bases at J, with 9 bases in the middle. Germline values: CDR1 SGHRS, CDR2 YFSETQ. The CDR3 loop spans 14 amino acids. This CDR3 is CASSFENLYNEQFF. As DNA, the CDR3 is TGCGCCAGCAGCTTCGAGAATCTCTACAATGAGCAGTTCTTC.

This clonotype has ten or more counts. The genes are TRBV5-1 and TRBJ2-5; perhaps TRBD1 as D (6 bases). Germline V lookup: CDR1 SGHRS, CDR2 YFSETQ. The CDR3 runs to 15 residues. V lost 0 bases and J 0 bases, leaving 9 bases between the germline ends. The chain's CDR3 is CASSLGQAYQETQYF. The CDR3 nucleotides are TGCGCCAGCAGCTTGGGACAGGCCTACCAAGAGACCCAGTACTTC.

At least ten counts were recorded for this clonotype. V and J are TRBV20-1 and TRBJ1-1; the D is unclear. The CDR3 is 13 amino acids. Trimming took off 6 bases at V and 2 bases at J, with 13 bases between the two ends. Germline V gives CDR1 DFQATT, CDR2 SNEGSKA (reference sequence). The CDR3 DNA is TGCAGTGCAGCCTTAGGTCGCAACACTGAAGCTTTCTTT. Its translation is CSAALGRNTEAFF.

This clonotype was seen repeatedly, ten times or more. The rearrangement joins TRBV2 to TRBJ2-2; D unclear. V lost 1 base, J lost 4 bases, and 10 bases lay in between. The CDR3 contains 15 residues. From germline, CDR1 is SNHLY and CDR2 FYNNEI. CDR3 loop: CASSEVVILTGELFF. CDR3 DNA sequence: TGTGCCAGCAGTGAAGTCGTAATACTCACCGGGGAGCTGTTTTTT.

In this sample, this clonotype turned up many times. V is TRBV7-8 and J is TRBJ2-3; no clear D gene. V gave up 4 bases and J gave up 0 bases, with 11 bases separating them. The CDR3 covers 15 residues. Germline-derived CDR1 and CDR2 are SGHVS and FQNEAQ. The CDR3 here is CASSSNSLSTDTQYF. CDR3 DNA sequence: TGTGCCAGCAGCTCGAATTCTCTTAGCACAGATACGCAGTATTTT.

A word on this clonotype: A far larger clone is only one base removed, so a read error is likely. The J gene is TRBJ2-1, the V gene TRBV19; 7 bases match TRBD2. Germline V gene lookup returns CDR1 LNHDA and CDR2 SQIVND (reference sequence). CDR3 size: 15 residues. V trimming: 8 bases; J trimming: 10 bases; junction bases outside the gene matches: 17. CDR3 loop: CASSPGGSRSYEQFF. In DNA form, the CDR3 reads TGTGCCAGTTCTCCCGGCGGGAGCAGGTCCTACGAGCAGTTCTTC.

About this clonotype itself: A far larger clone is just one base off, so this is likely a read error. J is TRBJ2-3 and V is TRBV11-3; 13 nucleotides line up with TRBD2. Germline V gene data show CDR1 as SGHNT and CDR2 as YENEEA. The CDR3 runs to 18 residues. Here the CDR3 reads CASSLALLAGGSTNTQYF. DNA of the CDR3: TGTGCCAGCAGCTTGGCCTTACTAGCGGGGGGGAGCACAAATACGCAGTATTTT.

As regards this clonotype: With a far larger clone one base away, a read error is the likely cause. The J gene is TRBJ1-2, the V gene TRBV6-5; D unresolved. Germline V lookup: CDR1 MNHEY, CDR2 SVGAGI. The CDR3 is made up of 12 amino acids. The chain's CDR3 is CASSEFRDGHTF. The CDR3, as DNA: TGTGCCAGCAGTGAATTTAGGGATGGCCACACCTTC.

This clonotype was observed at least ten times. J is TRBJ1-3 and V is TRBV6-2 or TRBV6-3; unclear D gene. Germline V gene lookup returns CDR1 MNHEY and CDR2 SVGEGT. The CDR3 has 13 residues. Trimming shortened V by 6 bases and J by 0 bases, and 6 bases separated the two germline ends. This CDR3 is CASRRTSGNTIYF. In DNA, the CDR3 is TGTGCCAGCAGACGGACCTCTGGAAACACCATATATTTT.

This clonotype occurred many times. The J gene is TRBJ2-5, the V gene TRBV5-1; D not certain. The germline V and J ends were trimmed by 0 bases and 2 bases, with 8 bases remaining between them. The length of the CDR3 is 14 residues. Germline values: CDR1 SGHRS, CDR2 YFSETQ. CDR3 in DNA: TGCGCCAGCAGCTTGGCCGCTTTACAAGAGACCCAGTACTTC. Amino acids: CASSLAALQETQYF.

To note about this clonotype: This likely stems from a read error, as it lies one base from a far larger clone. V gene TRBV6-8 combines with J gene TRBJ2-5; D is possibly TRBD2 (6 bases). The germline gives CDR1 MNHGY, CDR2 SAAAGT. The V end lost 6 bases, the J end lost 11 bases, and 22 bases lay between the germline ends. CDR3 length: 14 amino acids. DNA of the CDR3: TGTGCCAGCAGGCCCGGGACTGAGGGTAATGAGCAGTACTTC. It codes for CASRPGTEGNEQYF.

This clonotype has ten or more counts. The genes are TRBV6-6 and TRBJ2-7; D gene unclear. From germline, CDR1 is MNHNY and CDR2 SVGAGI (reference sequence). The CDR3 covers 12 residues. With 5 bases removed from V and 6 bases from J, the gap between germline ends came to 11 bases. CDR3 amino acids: CASSEPHREQYF. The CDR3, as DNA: TGTGCCAGCAGTGAGCCGCACCGCGAGCAGTACTTC.

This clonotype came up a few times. The CDR3 region has the DNA TGTGCCAGCAGGCCAGTTCTTTTCTACGAGCAGTACTTC. Translating gives CASRPVLFYEQYF. The V and J genes are TRBV27 and TRBJ2-7; no firm D call. CDR1 and CDR2 (germline): MNHEY, SMNVEV (reference sequence). The ends were cut back, 6 bases at V and 3 bases at J, with 12 bases in the middle. This CDR3 contains 13 residues.

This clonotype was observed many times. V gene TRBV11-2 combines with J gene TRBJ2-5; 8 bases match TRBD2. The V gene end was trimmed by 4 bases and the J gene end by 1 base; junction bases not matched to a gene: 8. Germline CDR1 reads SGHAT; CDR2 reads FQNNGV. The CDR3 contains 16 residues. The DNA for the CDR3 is TGTGCCAGCAGCTCCTTCCCCCGGGGGGGCCAAGAGACCCAGTACTTC. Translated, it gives CASSSFPRGGQETQYF. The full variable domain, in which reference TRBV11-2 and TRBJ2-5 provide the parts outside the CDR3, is EAGVAQSPRYKIIEKRQSVAFWCNPISGHATLYWYQQILGQGPKLLIQFQNNGVVDDSQLPKDRFSAERLKGVDSTLKIQPAKLEDSAVYLCASSSFPRGGQETQYFGPGTRLLVL.

CDR3 in amino acids: CASSVTGDQPQHF. Written as DNA, the CDR3 is TGTGCCAGCAGTGTTACAGGCGATCAGCCCCAGCATTTT. This chain links TRBV6-2 or TRBV6-3 with TRBJ1-5, with D possibly being TRBD1 (5 bases). The CDR3 length is 13 residues. Germline lookup yields CDR1 MNHEY and CDR2 SVGEGT. Trimming took off 5 bases at V and 5 bases at J, with 10 bases between the two ends.

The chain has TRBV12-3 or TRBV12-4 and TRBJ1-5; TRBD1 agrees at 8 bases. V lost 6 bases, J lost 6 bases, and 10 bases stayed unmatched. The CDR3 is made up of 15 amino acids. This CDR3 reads CASSTQMTGVQPQHF. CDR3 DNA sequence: TGTGCCAGCAGCACTCAAATGACAGGGGTTCAGCCCCAGCATTTT.

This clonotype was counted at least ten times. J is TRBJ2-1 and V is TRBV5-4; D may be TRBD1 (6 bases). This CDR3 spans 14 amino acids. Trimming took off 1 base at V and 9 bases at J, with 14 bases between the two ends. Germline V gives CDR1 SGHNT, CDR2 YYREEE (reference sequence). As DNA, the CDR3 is TGTGCCAGCAGCTTGTGGGGGCTAGTTGGTGAGCAGTTCTTC. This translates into CASSLWGLVGEQFF. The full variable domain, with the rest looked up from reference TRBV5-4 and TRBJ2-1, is ETGVTQSPTHLIKTRGQQVTLRCSSQSGHNTVSWYQQALGQGPQFIFQYYREEENGRGNFPPRFSGLQFPNYSSELNVNALELDDSALYLCASSLWGLVGEQFFGPGTRLTVL.